The T cell receptor beta chain described here comes from a study of response to subunit inactivated influenza vaccine. Study conclusions and caveats: Few new T cells, the authors suggested, are recruited by each seasonal influenza vaccination.

TCRdb analysed the RT-PCR reads with MiXCR anew, one entry per CDR3 protein. The sample contains around 750,000 distinct CDR3 sequences, approximately 21% of which appear only once. As regards this clonotype: What it binds is not known.

Germline V gives CDR1 LGHNA, CDR2 YNFKEQ. The CDR3 has 17 amino acids. The germline V and J ends were trimmed by 5 bases and 1 base, with 19 bases remaining between them. Material: PBMCs from blood, obtained roughly 5 days after vaccination. This clonotype was sampled from a man in his fifties or sixties who received an inactivated influenza vaccine. The chain uses TRBV4-2 and TRBJ2-3, with D unresolved. Here the CDR3 reads CASSNKVGFARTDTQYF. CDR3 DNA: TGTGCCAGCAGCAATAAAGTTGGTTTCGCCCGCACAGATACGCAGTATTTT.